A single sample is the source of the 9 T cell receptor beta chains below, sequenced in a study of beta chain features in type 1 diabetes. The study, taken as a whole, reports: Researchers report that Type 1 diabetes patients had moderately but significantly shorter TCRB CDR3s across all four CD4+ subsets.

These receptors' antigens are unknown. The whole isolated RNA underwent reverse transcription, so sequencing captured expressed TCRB transcripts. Measured with immunoSEQ multiplex PCR; TCRdb has only the in-frame clones, and not every one. This table holds more than 100,000 clones, approximately 30% found once. What was sequenced was central memory CD4+ T cells from blood. Receptor source: a woman younger than 30 with type 1 diabetes.

This clone appeared a few times. The rearrangement links TRBV7-2 to TRBJ1-4; 7 nucleotides match TRBD1. Per germline, CDR1 SGHTA and CDR2 FQGNSA. The ends lost 3 bases at V and 6 bases at J; junction bases unmatched: 1. This CDR3 is built from 13 residues. The CDR3 DNA reads TGTGCCAGCAGCTTGGGGACAGATGAAAAACTGTTTTTT. It is translated as CASSLGTDEKLFF.

The DNA for the CDR3 is TGTGCCAGCAGCCTTGGGTCGGGCCAAGAGACCCAGTACTTC. Amino acids: CASSLGSGQETQYF. The J gene is TRBJ2-5, the V gene TRBV6-5, with D unclear. Germline assignment: CDR1 MNHEY and CDR2 SVGAGI. The length of the CDR3 is 14 residues. V dropped 6 bases and J dropped 1 base, with 12 bases sitting between them.

This clone was seen a handful of times. The chain carries TRBV14 and TRBJ2-1, with 7 bases fitting TRBD2. CDR3 length: 14 residues. V lost 5 bases, J lost 4 bases, and 5 bases stayed unmatched. From germline, CDR1 is SGHDN and CDR2 FVKESK. Here the CDR3 DNA reads TGTGCCAGCAGCGCTACTAGCGCATACAATGAGCAGTTCTTC. It encodes CASSATSAYNEQFF.

The V gene is TRBV5-6, the J gene TRBJ2-1; 7 bases line up with TRBD2. Trimming at V came to 4 bases and at J to 7 bases, leaving 11 bases not matched to a gene. CDR3 size: 15 residues. Per germline, CDR1 SGHDT and CDR2 YYEEEE. As DNA, the CDR3 is TGTGCCAGCAGCCGCCGGCTAGCGGTAGATAATGAGCAGTTCTTC. Its protein product is CASSRRLAVDNEQFF.

The V gene is TRBV7-9, the J gene TRBJ2-3; TRBD2 agrees at 8 bases. V was pared by 5 bases and J by 3 bases, with 10 bases of the junction left unmatched. CDR1 is SEHNR, CDR2 FQNEAQ, per germline (reference sequence). The CDR3 consists of 16 residues. The CDR3 region is CASSSREGSKTDTQYF. CDR3 DNA: TGTGCCAGCAGCAGCCGGGAGGGGAGTAAGACAGATACGCAGTATTTT.

A single count supports this clone. The V gene is TRBV6-6, the J gene TRBJ1-2; 8 bases fit TRBD1. V trimming: 7 bases; J trimming: 4 bases; junction bases outside the gene matches: 11. The germline V gene has CDR1 MNHNY and CDR2 SVGAGI (reference sequence). This CDR3 has 15 amino acids. CDR3 sequence: CASTKSGQGAYGYTF. The CDR3, as DNA: TGTGCCAGCACCAAATCCGGACAGGGAGCCTATGGCTACACCTTC.

V is TRBV5-1 and J is TRBJ2-3; a possible D gene is TRBD2 (6 bases). V was trimmed by 4 bases and J by 1 base, leaving 10 bases between them. CDR1 SGHRS and CDR2 YFSETQ come from the germline V gene. The CDR3 totals 14 residues. This chain's CDR3 is CASSGGGGTDTQYF. CDR3 DNA: TGCGCCAGCAGCGGAGGAGGGGGCACAGATACGCAGTATTTT.

This clone occurred a few times. The chain recombines TRBV11-2 with TRBJ1-2; 7 bases map to TRBD1. V shed 7 bases, J shed 4 bases, and the junction held 6 bases outside the gene matches. Looked up from germline, CDR1 is SGHAT and CDR2 is FQNNGV. The CDR3 length is 13 residues. CDR3 coding DNA: TGTGCCAGCAATCTGGGACAGTTCTATGGCTACACCTTC. The encoded protein is CASNLGQFYGYTF. The full variable domain, its missing parts supplied by reference TRBV11-2 and TRBJ1-2, is EAGVAQSPRYKIIEKRQSVAFWCNPISGHATLYWYQQILGQGPKLLIQFQNNGVVDDSQLPKDRFSAERLKGVDSTLKIQPAKLEDSAVYLCASNLGQFYGYTFGSGTRLTVV.

The chain joins TRBV5-4 to TRBJ1-1; D call uncertain. Germline CDR1 reads SGHNT; CDR2 reads YYREEE (reference sequence). V was shortened by 4 bases and J by 3 bases, with 13 bases between the two germline ends. The CDR3 totals 14 residues. As DNA, the CDR3 is TGTGCCAGCAGCAAAGGTTGGGGAGACACTGAAGCTTTCTTT. As protein: CASSKGWGDTEAFF.